This T cell receptor beta chain is drawn from a study of blood T cell repertoires in COVID-19. On the study more broadly: Specimens from acute and convalescent COVID-19 originated in the United States, Italy and Spain. The analysed material was cDNA or gDNA that came from T cells, B-cell-depleted T cells, or PBMCs.

The CDR3 runs to 13 residues. CDR1 is SGHRS and CDR2 is YFSETQ in the germline V gene. The protocol was immunoSEQ multiplex PCR, while the TCRdb copy is restricted to in-frame clones and leaves out a portion. The data show over 200,000 clones, approximately 88% seen once. This clone was picked up one time. Material for sequencing was peripheral blood. This chain links TRBV5-1 with TRBJ1-1; weak D call: TRBD1 (5 bases). The sequence came from a woman aged 25 to 39 with acute or convalescent COVID-19. The CDR3: CADRGGKFAEAFF. The DNA for the CDR3 is TGCGCGGACCGCGGGGGGAAGTTCGCTGAAGCTTTCTTT. Supplemented by reference TRBV5-1 and TRBJ1-1, the full variable domain reads KAGVTQTPRYLIKTRGQQVTLSCSPISGHRSVSWYQQTPGQGLQFLFEYFSETQRNKGNFPGRFSGRQFSNSRSEMNVSTLELGDSALYLCADRGGKFAEAFFGQGTRLTVV.